The subject of this entry is one T cell receptor (beta chain). The antigen is not known. The data are from a study of T cell responses to AZD1222 COVID-19 vaccine. Regarding the study as a whole: Regions 160-218 and 743-854 held dominance among vaccine-associated CD4 TCRs, which spanned spike. Regions left unmutated in variants are reportedly the target of nearly half of spike-specific TCRs.

CDR3 length: 14 residues. CDR1 and CDR2 from the germline V gene are SGHRS and YFSETQ. V was trimmed by 0 bases and J by 4 bases, leaving 8 bases between them. The method was immunoSEQ multiplex PCR; TCRdb's version includes in-frame clones alone and lacks a portion of them. The table includes about 120,000 clones, about 88% detected once. This receptor was identified in an adult in good health. The chain links TRBV5-1 to TRBJ2-1; D unclear. Sequences were derived from peripheral blood, sampled on day 0 of AZD1222 vaccination. The CDR3 bases are TGCGCCAGCAGCTTGGCCGGAGATTACAATGAGCAGTTCTTC. This gives the protein CASSLAGDYNEQFF. The full variable domain, its missing parts supplied by reference TRBV5-1 and TRBJ2-1, is KAGVTQTPRYLIKTRGQQVTLSCSPISGHRSVSWYQQTPGQGLQFLFEYFSETQRNKGNFPGRFSGRQFSNSRSEMNVSTLELGDSALYLCASSLAGDYNEQFFGPGTRLTVL.